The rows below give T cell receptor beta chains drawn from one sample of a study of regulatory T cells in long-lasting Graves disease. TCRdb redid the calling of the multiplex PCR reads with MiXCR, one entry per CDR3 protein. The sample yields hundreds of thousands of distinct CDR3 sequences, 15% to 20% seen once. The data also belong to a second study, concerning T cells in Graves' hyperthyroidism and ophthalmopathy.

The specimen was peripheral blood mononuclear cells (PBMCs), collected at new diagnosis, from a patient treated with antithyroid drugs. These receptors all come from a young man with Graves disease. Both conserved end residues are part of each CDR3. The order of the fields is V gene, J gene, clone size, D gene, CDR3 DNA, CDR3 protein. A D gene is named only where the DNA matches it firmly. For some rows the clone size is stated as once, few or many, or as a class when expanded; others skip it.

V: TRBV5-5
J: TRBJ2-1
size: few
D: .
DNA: TGTGCCAGCAGCTTTGTAGCTCCTGAGCAGTTCTTC
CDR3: CASSFVAPEQFF

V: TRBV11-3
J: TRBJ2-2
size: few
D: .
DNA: TGTGCCAGCAGCTTTATTGGTGACACCGGGGAGCTGTTTTTT
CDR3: CASSFIGDTGELFF

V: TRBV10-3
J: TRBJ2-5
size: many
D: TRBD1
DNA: TGTGCCATCAAAGGGACAGGTAGTGAAGAGACCCAGTACTTC
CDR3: CAIKGTGSEETQYF

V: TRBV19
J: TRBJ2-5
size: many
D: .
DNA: TGTGCCAGTAGTGAGTACCCAGAGACCCAGTACTTC
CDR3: CASSEYPETQYF

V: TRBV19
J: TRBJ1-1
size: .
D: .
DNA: TGTGCCAGTAGTATAGGGTTTTACACTGAAGCTTTCTTT
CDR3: CASSIGFYTEAFF

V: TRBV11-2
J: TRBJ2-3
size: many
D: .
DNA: TGTGCCAGCAGCTTAGAATCGGGTTCAGATACGCAGTATTTT
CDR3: CASSLESGSDTQYF

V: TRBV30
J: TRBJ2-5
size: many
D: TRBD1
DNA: TGTGCCTGGAGTGTACAGGGGGCGTGGACCCAGTACTTC
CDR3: CAWSVQGAWTQYF

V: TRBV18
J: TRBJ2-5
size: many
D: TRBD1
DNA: TGTGCCAGCTCACCAACGGGACAGGGGCAAGAGACCCAGTACTTC
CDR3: CASSPTGQGQETQYF

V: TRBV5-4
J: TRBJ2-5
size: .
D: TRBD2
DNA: TGTGCCAGCACCTCCGGGGGGCTAGCGGGAGCTGAGACCCAGTACTTC
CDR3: CASTSGGLAGAETQYF

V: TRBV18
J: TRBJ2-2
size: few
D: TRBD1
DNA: TGTGCCAGCTCACTACGGGACAGGGGGCCGAACACCGGGGAGCTGTTTTTT
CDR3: CASSLRDRGPNTGELFF

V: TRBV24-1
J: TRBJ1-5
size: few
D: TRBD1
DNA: TGTGCCACCAGTGATTTGGTAAGAGACAGGGGGCTTCAGCCCCAGCATTTT
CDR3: CATSDLVRDRGLQPQHF

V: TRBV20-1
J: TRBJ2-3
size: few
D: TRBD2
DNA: TGCAGTGCTATAACAGGGGCCGGGACTAGCGGGAGCCCAGATACGCAGTATTTT
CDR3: CSAITGAGTSGSPDTQYF

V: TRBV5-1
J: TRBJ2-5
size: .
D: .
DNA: TGCGCCAGCAGCTTGGAGGGTGTTCGGGAGACCCAGTACTTC
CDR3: CASSLEGVRETQYF